This T cell receptor beta chain was observed in a study of blood T cell repertoires in COVID-19. Across the whole study: Acute-phase and convalescent COVID-19 samples originated in the United States, Italy and Spain.

V was pared by 3 bases and J by 3 bases, with 7 bases of the junction left unmatched. The CDR3 loop spans 16 amino acids. Germline CDR1 and CDR2: MGHRA and YSYEKL. Authors' data handling: Reference gene primer amplification gave estimated nucleated cell counts. Sequencing used immunoSEQ multiplex PCR; TCRdb keeps in-frame clones, though not all of them. D and trimming come from the DNA, and the V and J calls and clone size come from that table. Among over 90,000 clones listed, roughly 87% were seen once. The sequence derives from a human donor in a cohort sampled during active COVID-19. Sequencing was performed on peripheral blood. V is TRBV4-1 and J is TRBJ1-5, with 8 bases fitting TRBD1. The CDR3 protein is CASSHVRTGFNQPQHF. The CDR3 bases are TGCGCCAGCAGCCATGTGCGGACAGGGTTCAATCAGCCCCAGCATTTT.